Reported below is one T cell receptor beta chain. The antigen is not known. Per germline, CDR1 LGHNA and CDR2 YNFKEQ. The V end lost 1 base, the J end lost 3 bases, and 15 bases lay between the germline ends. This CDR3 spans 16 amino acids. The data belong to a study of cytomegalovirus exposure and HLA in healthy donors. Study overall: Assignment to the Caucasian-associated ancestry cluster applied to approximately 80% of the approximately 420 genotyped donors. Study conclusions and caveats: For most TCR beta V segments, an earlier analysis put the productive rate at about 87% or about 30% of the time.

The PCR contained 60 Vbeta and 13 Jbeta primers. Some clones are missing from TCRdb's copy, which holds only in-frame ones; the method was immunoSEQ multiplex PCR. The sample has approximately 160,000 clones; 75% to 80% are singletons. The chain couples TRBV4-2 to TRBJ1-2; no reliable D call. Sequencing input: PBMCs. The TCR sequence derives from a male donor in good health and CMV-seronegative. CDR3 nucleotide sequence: TGTGCCAGCAGCCAAGGGTTCGAGGTTGGAGACTATGGCTACACCTTC. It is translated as CASSQGFEVGDYGYTF.